This T cell receptor (beta chain) stems from a study of blood T cell repertoires in COVID-19. Across the study: Acute and convalescent COVID-19 samples came from the United States, Italy and Spain. From T cells, B-cell-depleted T cells, or PBMCs came the material, which was cDNA or gDNA.

The participants were between about 18 and 90 years old and came from roughly 25 US areas. Cohort 3 donors were reported recovered after two negative PCRs, clearance, or symptom resolution. Clones were read by immunoSEQ multiplex PCR, and TCRdb kept only the in-frame ones, dropping some. The data contain 200,000 to 300,000 clones, 86% of them seen just once; the ten biggest clones take up roughly 1.7%. The germline V gene has CDR1 MDHEN and CDR2 SYDVKM. The CDR3 loop spans 16 amino acids. The V gene end was trimmed by 1 base and the J gene end by 4 bases; junction bases not matched to a gene: 5. The chain employs TRBV28 and TRBJ2-4; TRBD2 agrees at 9 bases. This sequence originates from a man aged 35-49 years who had recovered from COVID-19. What was sequenced was PBMCs or T cells enriched from blood (not recorded which). The CDR3, as DNA: TGTGCCAGCAGTTTATTAGCGGGAGTCTCGAAAAACATTCAGTACTTC. It codes for CASSLLAGVSKNIQYF.